The sequence of this T cell receptor (beta chain) was determined in a study of T cell responses to AZD1222 COVID-19 vaccine. This clone was observed a single time. Antigen specificity is unknown. CDR3 length: 19 amino acids. With 3 bases clipped from V and 1 base from J, the junction kept 12 bases outside the gene matches. Per germline, CDR1 LGHNT and CDR2 FRNRAP. The study, taken as a whole, reports: AZD1222 recipients seropositive at baseline numbered only 6 or 7. Distributed over spike, vaccine-associated CD4 TCRs predominated at 160-218 and 743-854. Reportedly, close to half of spike-specific TCRs are directed against unmutated variant regions.

Generated by immunoSEQ multiplex PCR, the TCRdb table keeps only in-frame clones and is missing some. The table records over 75,000 clones, 80% to 90% of them present only once. The clonotype comes from an adult who received the AZD1222 COVID-19 vaccine. Specimen: peripheral blood, collected 28 days after the second AZD1222 dose. The rearrangement links TRBV12-5 to TRBJ1-5, with 10 bases identical to TRBD1. For the CDR3, the DNA is TGTGCTAGTGGTTTTAGTGGGACAGGGGTAGTTATAAGCAATCAGCCCCAGCATTTT. It encodes CASGFSGTGVVISNQPQHF.